This record concerns one T cell receptor beta chain sequence. The sample comes from a study of blood T cell repertoires in COVID-19. About the research overall: COVID-19 samples collected from the United States, Italy and Spain covered acute and convalescent phases.

Under the authors' procedure: Estimates of nucleated cell counts were drawn from the amplification of reference gene primers. Only in-frame clones appear in the TCRdb table, and some are missing; sequencing was by immunoSEQ multiplex PCR. V, J and clone size are those of that table, while D and trimming were read from the DNA. The sample has 95,000 to 120,000 clones; around 85% are singletons. Germline loops: CDR1 SGHTA, CDR2 FQGNSA. The CDR3 has 16 amino acids. J lost 3 bases, V lost 5 bases, and 5 bases had no gene match. The sequence was collected from a human donor in a cohort sampled during active COVID-19. The sequenced sample was peripheral blood. The chain links TRBV7-2 to TRBJ2-3, with 13 bases aligning to TRBD2. CDR3: CASSPLGLAGTDTQYF. The CDR3, as DNA: TGTGCCAGCAGCCCATTGGGACTAGCGGGGACAGATACGCAGTATTTT.